This T cell receptor (beta chain) was sequenced during a study of blood T cells in healthy people across ages. Together with a sample-barcoded 5' primer, a J-beta primer mix was included in a second PCR lasting about 6 to 12 cycles. TCRdb analysed the 5' RACE reads with MiXCR anew, one entry per CDR3 protein. In the table there are over 600,000 distinct CDR3 sequences, around 41% of which are singletons. This clonotype was seen just once. CDR1 and CDR2 (germline): SGHTA, FQGNSA. V lost 7 bases and J 0 bases, leaving 8 bases between the germline ends. The CDR3 length is 13 residues. Sequenced: blood. The clonotype comes from a man older than 75 in good health. The chain employs TRBV7-2 and TRBJ2-3; no clear D. The CDR3 is CASTIISTDTQYF. The CDR3 region has the DNA TGTGCCAGCACCATTATAAGCACAGATACGCAGTATTTT.